This T cell receptor (beta chain) was sequenced during a study of blood T cell repertoires in COVID-19. Study details: COVID-19 samples from acute and convalescent phases originated in the United States, Italy and Spain.

The table lists this clone with a few counts. Seattle's enrolled individuals joined amid active infection and were then monitored longitudinally. In the original analysis: Amplified reference gene primers provided the basis for estimating nucleated cell counts. The repertoire was sequenced with immunoSEQ multiplex PCR; TCRdb's copy has only in-frame clones and lacks some. V and J calls and clone size follow that table, whereas D and trimming were derived from the DNA. The table includes around 320,000 clones, nearly 90% detected once. V was clipped by 0 bases and J by 12 bases, with 9 bases between them. CDR3 length: 13 amino acids. From germline, CDR1 is LGHNA and CDR2 YNFKEQ.

The sample was peripheral blood. The chain couples TRBV4-2 to TRBJ1-6; unclear D gene. This TCR was sampled from a woman aged 25 to 45 with COVID-19, enrolled during active disease. CDR3 sequence (DNA): TGTGCCAGCAGCCAAGATTACGGGGAACCCCTCCACTTT. Encoded protein: CASSQDYGEPLHF.